Here is one T cell receptor beta chain with its context. CDR1 and CDR2 from the germline V gene are MDHEN and SYDVKM. The CDR3 extends over 13 amino acids. V was shortened by 1 base and J by 4 bases, with 7 bases between the two germline ends. This sample stems from a study of control samples from healthy donors and cancer patients. Here immunoSEQ multiplex PCR was the method, and the copy in TCRdb shows in-frame clones only, minus some. In the table there are 120,000 to 150,000 clones, around nine tenths of which are singletons. Sequencing was performed on blood. This sequence was found in a man aged 25 to 45 in good health. The chain uses TRBV28 and TRBJ1-2; D remains ambiguous. Written as DNA, the CDR3 is TGTGCCAGCAGTTTATTCTCCCGCTATGGCTACACCTTC. It translates to CASSLFSRYGYTF.